The clone carrying this TCR beta chain showed up just a few times. What it recognizes is unknown. The data are from a study of regulatory T cells in long-lasting Graves disease. Time point denoted: newly diagnosed GD, antithyroid drugs for less than 3 months. After RNA was extracted from PBMCs, the TCR library was made from it. Study results and limitations: Persistent Graves' disease cases displayed lower TCR diversity than newly diagnosed ones. Persistent cases favored TRBV28, TRBJ1-2 and TRBJ2-5.

The authors built TCR beta libraries using iRepertoire HTBI primers and Arm-PCR of CDR3 regions. TCRdb called the multiplex PCR reads again in MiXCR, with one record for every CDR3 protein. The data contain approximately 400,000 distinct CDR3 sequences, roughly 15% of them singletons. The CDR3 has 15 residues. V was shortened by 8 bases and J by 7 bases, with 24 bases between the two germline ends. Germline V gene lookup returns CDR1 MDHEN and CDR2 SYDVKM. The rearrangement joins TRBV28 to TRBJ2-7; D assignment may be TRBD1 or TRBD2 (6 bases each). The sample was peripheral blood mononuclear cells (PBMCs), taken at new diagnosis, from a patient treated with antithyroid drugs. The origin of this receptor is a female donor with Graves disease. Here the CDR3 DNA reads TGTGCCAGCTCCTACTCGATGGGGGGCGCGGGGGAGCAGTACTTC. It specifies CASSYSMGGAGEQYF.